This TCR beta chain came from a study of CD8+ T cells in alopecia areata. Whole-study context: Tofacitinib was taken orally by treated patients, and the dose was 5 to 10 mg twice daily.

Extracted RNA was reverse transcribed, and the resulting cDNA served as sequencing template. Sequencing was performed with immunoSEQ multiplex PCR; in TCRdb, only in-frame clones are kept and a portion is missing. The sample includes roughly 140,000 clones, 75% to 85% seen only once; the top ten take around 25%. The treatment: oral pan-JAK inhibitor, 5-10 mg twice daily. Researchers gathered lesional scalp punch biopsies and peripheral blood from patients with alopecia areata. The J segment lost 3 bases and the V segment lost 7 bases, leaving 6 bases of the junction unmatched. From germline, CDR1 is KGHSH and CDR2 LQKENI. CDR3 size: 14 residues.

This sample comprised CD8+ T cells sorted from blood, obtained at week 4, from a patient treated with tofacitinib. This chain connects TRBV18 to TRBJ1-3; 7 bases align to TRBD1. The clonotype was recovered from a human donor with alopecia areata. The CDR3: CASFGTESGNTIYF. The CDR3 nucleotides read TGTGCCAGCTTCGGGACAGAGAGTGGAAACACCATATATTTT.